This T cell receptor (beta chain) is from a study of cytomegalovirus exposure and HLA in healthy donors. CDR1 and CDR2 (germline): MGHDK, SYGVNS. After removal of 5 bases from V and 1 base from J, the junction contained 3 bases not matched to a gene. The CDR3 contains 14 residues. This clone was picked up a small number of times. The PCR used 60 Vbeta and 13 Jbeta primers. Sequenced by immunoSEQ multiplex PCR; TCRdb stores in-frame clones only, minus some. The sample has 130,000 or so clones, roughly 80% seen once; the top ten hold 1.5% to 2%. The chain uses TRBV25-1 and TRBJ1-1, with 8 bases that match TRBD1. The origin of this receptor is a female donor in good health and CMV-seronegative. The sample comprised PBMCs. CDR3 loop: CASSRTGRNTEAFF. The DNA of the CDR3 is TGTGCCAGCAGTAGGACAGGGAGGAACACTGAAGCTTTCTTT.